This paragraph reports one TCR beta chain. Given the absence of the conserved phenylalanine or tryptophan at the CDR3 end, a read error is likely. This record belongs to a study of prognosis after radiotherapy for stage I lung cancer. With two-round multiplex PCR, TCR beta CDR3 sequences were amplified from genomic DNA. First-round PCR amplification was performed with primers specific to each TRBV and TRBJ gene. TCRdb re-called the multiplex PCR reads with MiXCR, one entry per CDR3 protein. The data contain more than 15,000 distinct CDR3 sequences, under 55% of them seen just once; the ten biggest clones take up about two fifths. This CDR3 is built from 17 residues. V gave up 6 bases and J gave up 8 bases; unmatched junction bases: 16. The V gene's germline CDR1 is MNHNS and CDR2 SASEGT.

The sequence was obtained from a donor over 45 with non-small cell lung cancer. V is TRBV6-1 and J is TRBJ1-6; TRBD1 matches at 7 bases. The input for sequencing was PBMCs, taken before or after stereotactic body radiation therapy (not recorded which). This chain's CDR3 is CASREYDRARLDSPLHL. The CDR3 bases are TGTGCCAGCAGGGAATACGACAGGGCTCGTTTAGATTCACCCCTCCACCTT.